The table lists the clone carrying this TCR beta chain with many counts. What it binds is unknown. The PBMCs had their origin in approximately 10 ml of fresh peripheral blood. The data originate from a study of T cells in Graves' hyperthyroidism and ophthalmopathy. Study findings and constraints: In the analysis, a 13 V-J model separated ophthalmopathy from stable hyperthyroidism.

Germline loops: CDR1 MDHEN, CDR2 SYDVKM. The CDR3 covers 16 residues. After removal of 4 bases from V and 4 bases from J, the junction contained 5 bases not matched to a gene. Amplification of TCR beta CDR3 regions was performed using RNA transcripts as template. An initial round of RT-PCR targeting the TCR CDR3 relied on the HTBI primer set. TCRdb analysed the multiplex PCR reads with MiXCR anew, one entry per CDR3 protein. The data show roughly 660,000 distinct CDR3 sequences, roughly 17% seen once. This receptor was obtained from a man in his forties or fifties with Graves' hyperthyroidism. Sequences were obtained from blood. This rearrangement joins TRBV28 to TRBJ2-5; 14 nucleotides match TRBD2. CDR3: CASSSHGLAGGETQYF. Written as DNA, the CDR3 is TGTGCCAGCAGTTCCCACGGACTAGCGGGAGGAGAGACCCAGTACTTC. The variable domain in full, completed from reference TRBV28 and TRBJ2-5, reads DVKVTQSSRYLVKRTGEKVFLECVQDMDHENMFWYRQDPGLGLRLIYFSYDVKMKEKGDIPEGYSVSREKKERFSLILESASTNQTSMYLCASSSHGLAGGETQYFGPGTRLLVL.